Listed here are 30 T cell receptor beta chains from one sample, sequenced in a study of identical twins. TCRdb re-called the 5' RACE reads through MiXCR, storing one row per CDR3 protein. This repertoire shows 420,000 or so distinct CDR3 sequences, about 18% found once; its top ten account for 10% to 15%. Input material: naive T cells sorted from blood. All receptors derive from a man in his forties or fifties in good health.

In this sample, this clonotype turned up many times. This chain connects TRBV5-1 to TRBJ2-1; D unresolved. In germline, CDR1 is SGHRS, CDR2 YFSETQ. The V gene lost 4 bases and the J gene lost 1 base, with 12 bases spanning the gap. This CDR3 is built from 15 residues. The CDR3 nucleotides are TGCGCCAGCAGCGAGGCAGTCTCTTCCTACAATGAGCAGTTCTTC. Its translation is CASSEAVSSYNEQFF.

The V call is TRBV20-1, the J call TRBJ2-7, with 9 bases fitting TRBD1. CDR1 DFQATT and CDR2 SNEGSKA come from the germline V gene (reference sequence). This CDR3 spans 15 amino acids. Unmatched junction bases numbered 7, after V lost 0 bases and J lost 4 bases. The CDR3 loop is CSARDDRGSGYEQYF. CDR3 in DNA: TGCAGTGCTAGAGACGACAGGGGGTCGGGTTACGAGCAGTACTTC.

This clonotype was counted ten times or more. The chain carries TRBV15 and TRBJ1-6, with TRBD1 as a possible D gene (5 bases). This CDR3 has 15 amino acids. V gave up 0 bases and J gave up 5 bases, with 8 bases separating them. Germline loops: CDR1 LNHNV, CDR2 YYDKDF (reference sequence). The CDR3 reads CATSRDDRNNSPLHF. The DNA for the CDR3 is TGTGCCACCAGCAGAGACGACAGAAATAATTCACCCCTCCACTTT.

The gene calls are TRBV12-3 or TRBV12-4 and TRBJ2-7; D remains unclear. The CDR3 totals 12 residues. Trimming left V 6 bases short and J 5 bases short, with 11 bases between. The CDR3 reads CASRIGYNEQYF. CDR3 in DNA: TGTGCCAGCAGGATAGGGTACAACGAGCAGTACTTC.

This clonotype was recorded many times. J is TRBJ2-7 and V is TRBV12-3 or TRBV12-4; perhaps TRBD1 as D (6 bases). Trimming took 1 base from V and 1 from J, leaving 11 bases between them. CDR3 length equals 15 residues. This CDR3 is CASSLVGHLSYEQYF. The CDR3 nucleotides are TGTGCCAGCAGTTTAGTGGGACACCTATCCTACGAGCAGTACTTC.

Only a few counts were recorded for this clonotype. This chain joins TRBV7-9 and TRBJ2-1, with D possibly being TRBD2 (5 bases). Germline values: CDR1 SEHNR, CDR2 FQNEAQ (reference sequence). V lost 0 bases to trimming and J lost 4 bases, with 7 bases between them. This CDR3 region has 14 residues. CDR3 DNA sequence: TGTGCCAGCAGCTTAGCGTGGAGGTACAATGAGCAGTTCTTC. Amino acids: CASSLAWRYNEQFF.

This CDR3 is CAIDRGESYNEQFF. As DNA, the CDR3 is TGTGCCATCGACAGGGGAGAATCCTACAATGAGCAGTTCTTC. The rearrangement uses TRBV28 and TRBJ2-1; 8 bases map to TRBD1. With 10 bases clipped from V and 1 base from J, the junction kept 6 bases outside the gene matches. The length of the CDR3 is 14 residues. From germline, CDR1 is MDHEN and CDR2 SYDVKM.

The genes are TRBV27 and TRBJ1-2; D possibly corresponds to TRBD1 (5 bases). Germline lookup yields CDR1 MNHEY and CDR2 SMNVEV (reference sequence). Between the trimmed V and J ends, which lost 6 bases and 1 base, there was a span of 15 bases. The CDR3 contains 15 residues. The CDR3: CASRTRDGLNYGYTF. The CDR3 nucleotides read TGTGCCAGCAGGACCCGGGACGGACTTAACTATGGCTACACCTTC.

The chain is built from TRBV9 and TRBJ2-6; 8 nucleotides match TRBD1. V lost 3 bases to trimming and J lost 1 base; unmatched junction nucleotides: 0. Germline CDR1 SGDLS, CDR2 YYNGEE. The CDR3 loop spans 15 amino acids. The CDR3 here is CASSGTGSGANVLTF. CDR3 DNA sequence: TGTGCCAGCAGCGGGACAGGGTCTGGGGCCAACGTCCTGACTTTC.

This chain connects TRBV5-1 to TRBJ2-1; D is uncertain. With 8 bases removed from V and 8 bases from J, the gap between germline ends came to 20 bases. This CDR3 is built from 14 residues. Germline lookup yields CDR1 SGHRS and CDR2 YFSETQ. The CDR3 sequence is CASTWAGVLDEQFF. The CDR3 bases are TGCGCCAGTACCTGGGCAGGCGTCTTAGATGAGCAGTTCTTC.

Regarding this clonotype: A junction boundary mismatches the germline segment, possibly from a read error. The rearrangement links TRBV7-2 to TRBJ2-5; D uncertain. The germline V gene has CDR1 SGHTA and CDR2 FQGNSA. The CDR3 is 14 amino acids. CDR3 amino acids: CASSLLRTQDTQYF. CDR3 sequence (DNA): TGTGCCAGCAGCTTATTACGGACCCAAGACACCCAGTACTTC.

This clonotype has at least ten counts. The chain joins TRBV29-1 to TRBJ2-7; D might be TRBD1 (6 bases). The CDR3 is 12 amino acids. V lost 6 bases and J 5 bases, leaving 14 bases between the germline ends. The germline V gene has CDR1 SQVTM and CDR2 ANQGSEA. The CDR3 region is CSVMKAGDEQYF. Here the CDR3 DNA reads TGCAGCGTCATGAAAGCAGGGGACGAGCAGTACTTC.

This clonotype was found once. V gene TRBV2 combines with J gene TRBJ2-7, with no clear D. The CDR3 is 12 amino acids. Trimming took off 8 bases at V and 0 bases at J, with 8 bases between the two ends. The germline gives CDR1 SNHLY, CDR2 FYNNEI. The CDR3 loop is CASGRFSYEQYF. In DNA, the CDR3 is TGTGCCAGCGGGCGATTCTCCTACGAGCAGTACTTC.

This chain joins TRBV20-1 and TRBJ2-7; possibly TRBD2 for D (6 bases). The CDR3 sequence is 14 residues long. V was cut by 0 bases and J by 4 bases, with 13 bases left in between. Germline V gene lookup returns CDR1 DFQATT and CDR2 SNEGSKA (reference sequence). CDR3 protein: CSARDRGTEYEQYF. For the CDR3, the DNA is TGCAGTGCTAGAGATCGGGGGACGGAATACGAGCAGTACTTC.

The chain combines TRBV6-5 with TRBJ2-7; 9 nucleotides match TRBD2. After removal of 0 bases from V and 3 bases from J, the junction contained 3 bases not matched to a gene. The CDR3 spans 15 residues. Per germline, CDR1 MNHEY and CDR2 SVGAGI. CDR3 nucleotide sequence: TGTGCCAGCAGTTACTCTGGACTAGCGAGCTACGAGCAGTACTTC. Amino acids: CASSYSGLASYEQYF.

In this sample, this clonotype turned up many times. The CDR3 region is CASSFGTSGGYEQYF. CDR3 coding DNA: TGTGCCAGCAGTTTTGGCACTAGCGGGGGCTACGAGCAGTACTTC. This rearrangement joins TRBV12-3 or TRBV12-4 to TRBJ2-7, with 11 bases aligning to TRBD2. This CDR3 has 15 amino acids. Trimming cost V 3 bases and J 3 bases; bases outside gene matches: 4.

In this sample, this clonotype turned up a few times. CDR3 residues: CSAPIELGTDTQYF. The DNA of the CDR3 is TGCAGTGCCCCAATTGAGTTAGGGACAGATACGCAGTATTTT. The gene calls are TRBV20-1 and TRBJ2-3, with D hard to call. The germline V gene encodes CDR1 DFQATT and CDR2 SNEGSKA (reference sequence). Trimming took off 6 bases at V and 3 bases at J, with 16 bases between the two ends. The CDR3 runs 14 residues.

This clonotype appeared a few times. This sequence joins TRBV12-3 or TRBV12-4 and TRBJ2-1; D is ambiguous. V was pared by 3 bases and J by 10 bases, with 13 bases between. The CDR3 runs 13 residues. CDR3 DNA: TGTGCCAGCAGTTTCTGGGCGGACGGGGAGCAGTTCTTC. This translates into CASSFWADGEQFF.

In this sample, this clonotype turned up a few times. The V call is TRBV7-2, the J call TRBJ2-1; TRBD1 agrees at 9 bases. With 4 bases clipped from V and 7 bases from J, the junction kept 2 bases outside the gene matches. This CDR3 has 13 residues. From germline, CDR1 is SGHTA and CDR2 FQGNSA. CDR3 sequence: CASSYGTGNEQFF. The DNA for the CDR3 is TGTGCCAGCAGCTACGGGACAGGGAATGAGCAGTTCTTC.

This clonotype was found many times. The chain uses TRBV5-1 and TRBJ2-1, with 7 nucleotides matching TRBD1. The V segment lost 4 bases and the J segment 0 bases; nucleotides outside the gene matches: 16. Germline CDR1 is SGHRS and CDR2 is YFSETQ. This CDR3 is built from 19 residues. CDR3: CASSKRQRGGQSSYNEQFF. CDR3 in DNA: TGCGCCAGCAGCAAAAGGCAAAGAGGGGGACAGAGCTCCTACAATGAGCAGTTCTTC.

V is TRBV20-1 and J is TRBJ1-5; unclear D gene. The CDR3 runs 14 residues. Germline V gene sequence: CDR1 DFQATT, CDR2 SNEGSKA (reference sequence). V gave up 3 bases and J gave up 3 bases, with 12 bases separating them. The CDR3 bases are TGCAGTGCTAGTACCCAGAACTTCAATCAGCCCCAGCATTTT. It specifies CSASTQNFNQPQHF.

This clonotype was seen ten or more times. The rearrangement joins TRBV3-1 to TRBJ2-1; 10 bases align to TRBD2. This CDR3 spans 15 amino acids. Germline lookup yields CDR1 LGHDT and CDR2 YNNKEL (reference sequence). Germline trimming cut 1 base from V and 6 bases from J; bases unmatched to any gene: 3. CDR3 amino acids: CASSQGTSGLNEQFF. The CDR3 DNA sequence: TGTGCCAGCAGCCAAGGGACTAGCGGCCTCAATGAGCAGTTCTTC.

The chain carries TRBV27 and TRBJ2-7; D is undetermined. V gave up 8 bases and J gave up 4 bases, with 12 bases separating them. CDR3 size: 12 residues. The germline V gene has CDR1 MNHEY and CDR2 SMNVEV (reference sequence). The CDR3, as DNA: TGTGCCAGCGGTCGCGACCTTTACGAGCAGTACTTC. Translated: CASGRDLYEQYF.

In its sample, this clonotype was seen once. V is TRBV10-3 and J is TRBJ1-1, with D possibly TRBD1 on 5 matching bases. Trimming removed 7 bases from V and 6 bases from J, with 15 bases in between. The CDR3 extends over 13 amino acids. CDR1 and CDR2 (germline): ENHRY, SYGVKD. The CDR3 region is CAIKNDRDAEAFF. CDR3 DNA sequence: TGTGCCATCAAAAACGACAGAGACGCTGAAGCTTTCTTT.

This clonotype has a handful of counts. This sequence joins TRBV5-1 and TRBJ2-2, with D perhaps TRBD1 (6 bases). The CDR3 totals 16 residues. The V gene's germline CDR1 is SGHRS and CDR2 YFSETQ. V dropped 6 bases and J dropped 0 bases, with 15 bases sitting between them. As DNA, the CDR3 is TGCGCCAGCATGCTACAGGGTCCCGCGAACACCGGGGAGCTGTTTTTT. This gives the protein CASMLQGPANTGELFF.

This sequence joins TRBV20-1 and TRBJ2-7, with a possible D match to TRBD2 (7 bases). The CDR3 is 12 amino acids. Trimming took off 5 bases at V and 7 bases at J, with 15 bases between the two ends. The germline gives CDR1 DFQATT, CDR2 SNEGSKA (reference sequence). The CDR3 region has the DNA TGCAGTGCTGGGGGGGCTCTAAGGGAGCAGTACTTC. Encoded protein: CSAGGALREQYF.

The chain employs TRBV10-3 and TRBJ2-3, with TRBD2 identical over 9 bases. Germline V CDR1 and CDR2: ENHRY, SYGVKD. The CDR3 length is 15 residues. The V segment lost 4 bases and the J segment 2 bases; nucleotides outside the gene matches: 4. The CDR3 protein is CAISVTSGNTDTQYF. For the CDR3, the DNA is TGTGCCATCAGTGTGACTAGCGGAAACACAGATACGCAGTATTTT.

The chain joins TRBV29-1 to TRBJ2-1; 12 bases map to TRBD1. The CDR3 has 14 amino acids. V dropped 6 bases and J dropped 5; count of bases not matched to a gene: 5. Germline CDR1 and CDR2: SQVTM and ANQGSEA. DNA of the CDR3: TGCAGCGTCTTGGGACAGGGGGCGGACAATGAGCAGTTCTTC. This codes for CSVLGQGADNEQFF.

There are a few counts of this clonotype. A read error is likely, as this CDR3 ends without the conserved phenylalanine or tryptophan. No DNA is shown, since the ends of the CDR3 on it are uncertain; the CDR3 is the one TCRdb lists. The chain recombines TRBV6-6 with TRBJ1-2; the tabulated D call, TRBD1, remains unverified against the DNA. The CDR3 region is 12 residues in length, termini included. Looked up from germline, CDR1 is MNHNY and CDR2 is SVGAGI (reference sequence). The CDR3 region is CASSYSGTVVHQ.

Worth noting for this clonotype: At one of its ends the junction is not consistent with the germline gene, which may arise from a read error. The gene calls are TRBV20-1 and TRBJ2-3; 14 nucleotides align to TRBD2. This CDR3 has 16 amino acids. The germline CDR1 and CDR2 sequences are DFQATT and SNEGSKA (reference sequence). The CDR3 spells CSARGTSGRSPDTQYF. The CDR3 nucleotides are TGCAGTGCCAGAGGGACTAGCGGGAGATCTCCAGATACGCAGTATTTT.